Sequencing of this T cell receptor beta chain was carried out in a study of CD8 T cells in Susac syndrome. Study results and caveats: It was acknowledged in the study that its TCR sequencing and HLA analysis involved a relatively small number of individuals.

Germline-derived CDR1 and CDR2 are SEHNR and FQNEAQ (reference sequence). The V end lost 2 bases, the J end lost 10 bases, and 14 bases lay between the germline ends. The length of the CDR3 is 13 residues. This clonotype was seen a single time. Its cognate antigen is unknown. RNA in amounts of roughly 0.5 to 1 ug was reverse transcribed with random hexamers. TCRdb passed the immunoSEQ multiplex PCR reads through MiXCR, listing each CDR3 protein once. The sample has almost 450,000 distinct CDR3 sequences; approximately 85% are singletons. The genes are TRBV7-9 and TRBJ1-1, with D unclear. The source of this sequence is a human donor with multiple sclerosis. The sequenced sample was CD8+ T cells from PBMCs. This CDR3 reads CASSLTAEAGAFF. Here the CDR3 DNA reads TGTGCCAGCAGCTTAACCGCGGAAGCCGGAGCTTTCTTT.